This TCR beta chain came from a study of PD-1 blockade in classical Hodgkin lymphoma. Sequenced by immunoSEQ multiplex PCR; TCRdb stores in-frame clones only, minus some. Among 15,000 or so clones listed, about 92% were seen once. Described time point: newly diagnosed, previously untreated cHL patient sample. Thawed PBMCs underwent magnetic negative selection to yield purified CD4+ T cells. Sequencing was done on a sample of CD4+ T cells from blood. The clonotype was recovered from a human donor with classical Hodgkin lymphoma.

CDR3 nucleotides: TGTGCCACCATGACCGGAGGTATTGGTACCTACGAGCAGTACTTC. Amino acids: CATMTGGIGTYEQYF. This chain links TRBV19 with TRBJ2-7; D might be TRBD2 (5 bases). Deletions cut 10 bases from V and 2 bases from J, with 21 bases between. Germline V gives CDR1 LNHDA, CDR2 SQIVND (reference sequence). CDR3 length: 15 amino acids.